This entry lists 32 T cell receptor beta chains sequenced from one sample in a study of blood T cell repertoires in COVID-19. Measured with immunoSEQ multiplex PCR; TCRdb has only the in-frame clones, and not every one. This sample has approximately 500,000 clones; about 88% occur once, and the top ten carry around 0.92%. The material sequenced was peripheral blood. The receptors derive from a man aged 18 to 29 with COVID-19, enrolled during active disease.

This clone was picked up one time. V gene TRBV11-2 combines with J gene TRBJ2-5; 10 bases fit TRBD2. CDR3 length: 14 residues. With V trimmed by 5 bases and J by 5 bases, 5 bases remained unmatched. The germline V gene encodes CDR1 SGHAT and CDR2 FQNNGV. The CDR3 nucleotides are TGTGCCAGCAGCCCCGGGACTAGCGCGGAGACCCAGTACTTC. It codes for CASSPGTSAETQYF. Full variable domain (remainder filled in from reference TRBV11-2 and TRBJ2-5): EAGVAQSPRYKIIEKRQSVAFWCNPISGHATLYWYQQILGQGPKLLIQFQNNGVVDDSQLPKDRFSAERLKGVDSTLKIQPAKLEDSAVYLCASSPGTSAETQYFGPGTRLLVL.

This clone was recorded only once. This chain joins TRBV5-4 and TRBJ2-3; maybe TRBD2 (5 bases). Germline-derived CDR1 and CDR2 are SGHNT and YYREEE (reference sequence). The CDR3 extends over 14 amino acids. V was trimmed by 2 bases and J by 0 bases, leaving 7 bases between them. The CDR3 loop reads CASSFGESTDTQYF. As DNA, the CDR3 is TGTGCCAGCAGCTTCGGGGAGAGCACAGATACGCAGTATTTT.

This rearrangement joins TRBV7-8 to TRBJ2-1; 9 bases align to TRBD2. Unmatched junction bases numbered 11, after V lost 5 bases and J lost 3 bases. The CDR3 is made up of 17 amino acids. Germline CDR1 is SGHVS and CDR2 is FQNEAQ. This CDR3 reads CASSPLSLAGNYNEQFF. CDR3 sequence (DNA): TGTGCCAGCAGCCCTTTATCACTAGCGGGCAACTACAATGAGCAGTTCTTC.

This clone was picked up one time. The chain joins TRBV10-3 to TRBJ2-7, with 8 bases fitting TRBD1. CDR1 is ENHRY and CDR2 is SYGVKD in the germline V gene. Trimming cost V 3 bases and J 5 bases; bases outside gene matches: 6. The CDR3 is 14 amino acids. The CDR3 region has the DNA TGTGCCATCAGTGATGGGAACAGGGGGAACGAGCAGTACTTC. Translating gives CAISDGNRGNEQYF.

This chain connects TRBV3-1 (or the pseudogene TRBV3-2) to TRBJ2-7; D gene ambiguous. CDR1 and CDR2 from the germline V gene are LGHDT and YNNKEL (reference sequence). V was shortened by 1 base and J by 6 bases, with 10 bases between the two germline ends. The length of the CDR3 is 13 residues. The CDR3 loop reads CASSQGLVTEQYF. The CDR3 region has the DNA TGTGCCAGCAGCCAAGGGCTAGTAACCGAGCAGTACTTC.

The chain joins TRBV30 to TRBJ2-3; D is perhaps TRBD2 (5 bases). V lost 1 base, J lost 1 base, and 15 bases lay in between. CDR1 GTSNPN and CDR2 SVGIG come from the germline V gene (reference sequence). CDR3 length equals 16 residues. The DNA of the CDR3 is TGTGCCTGGAGTGGTGAGGGAGTATTGGGCACAGATACGCAGTATTTT. Translating it yields CAWSGEGVLGTDTQYF.

CDR3 residues: CASSPDRQETQYF. The DNA of the CDR3 is TGTGCCAGCTCACCAGACAGACAAGAGACCCAGTACTTC. The V and J genes are TRBV18 and TRBJ2-5; tentative D call: TRBD1 (5 bases). Germline V lookup: CDR1 KGHSH, CDR2 LQKENI. Between the trimmed V and J ends, which lost 2 bases and 2 bases, there was a span of 6 bases. The CDR3 extends over 13 amino acids.

The chain couples TRBV5-6 to TRBJ1-3; weak D call: TRBD1 (6 bases). The length of the CDR3 is 14 residues. Per the germline V gene, CDR1 is SGHDT and CDR2 is YYEEEE. Between the trimmed V and J ends, which lost 6 bases and 4 bases, there was a span of 14 bases. The CDR3 reads CASTSGAIGNTIYF. CDR3 in DNA: TGTGCCAGCACCTCAGGGGCAATCGGAAACACCATATATTTT.

The chain links TRBV5-4 to TRBJ2-7; D might be TRBD2 (6 bases). This CDR3 has 13 residues. Germline V CDR1 and CDR2: SGHNT, YYREEE (reference sequence). The V gene lost 2 bases and the J gene lost 3 bases, with 9 bases spanning the gap. DNA of the CDR3: TGTGCCAGCAGCTTAGACGGGAGCTACGAGCAGTACTTC. Translating gives CASSLDGSYEQYF.

The chain links TRBV6-5 to TRBJ2-7; D possibly corresponds to TRBD1 (6 bases). V was trimmed by 7 bases and J by 1 base, leaving 11 bases between them. Germline V gene sequence: CDR1 MNHEY, CDR2 SVGAGI. The CDR3 consists of 13 residues. The CDR3 spells CASTKQGSYEQYF. CDR3 sequence (DNA): TGTGCCAGCACAAAACAGGGATCCTACGAGCAGTACTTC.

The rearrangement joins TRBV12-3 or TRBV12-4 to TRBJ1-2, with 7 nucleotides matching TRBD1. V was clipped by 6 bases and J by 8 bases; unmatched bases: 9. This CDR3 has 13 amino acids. CDR3 DNA sequence: TGTGCCAGCAGCCCTACAGGGGCGCAGGGCTACACCTTC. Its translation is CASSPTGAQGYTF.

This chain links TRBV3-1 (or the pseudogene TRBV3-2) with TRBJ2-1; possible D gene TRBD2, 5 bases. CDR3 length equals 14 residues. CDR1 LGHDT and CDR2 YNNKEL come from the germline V gene (reference sequence). Trimming took 0 bases from V and 9 from J, leaving 12 bases between them. CDR3 region: CASSQDGRVGEQFF. The CDR3 DNA follows: TGTGCCAGCAGCCAAGATGGGCGGGTCGGTGAGCAGTTCTTC.

V gene TRBV18 combines with J gene TRBJ1-1, with 7 nucleotides matching TRBD1. Per the germline V gene, CDR1 is KGHSH and CDR2 is LQKENI. V gave up 5 bases and J gave up 4 bases; unmatched junction bases: 4. The CDR3 is 13 amino acids. The CDR3 nucleotides are TGTGCCAGCTCAAACAGGGGTGGCACTGAAGCTTTCTTT. This codes for CASSNRGGTEAFF.

CDR3: CASSLGAPGDQETQYF. CDR3 nucleotides: TGTGCCAGCAGCTTGGGCGCCCCGGGAGATCAAGAGACCCAGTACTTC. V usage is TRBV5-4 and J usage is TRBJ2-5; possible D gene TRBD2, 6 bases. Germline V CDR1 and CDR2: SGHNT, YYREEE (reference sequence). This CDR3 comprises 16 residues. Trimming removed 0 bases at V and 2 bases at J, with 14 bases between.

The CDR3 reads CASSKTGDGNTIYF. Here the CDR3 DNA reads TGTGCCAGCAGTAAAACAGGGGATGGAAACACCATATATTTT. V usage is TRBV27 and J usage is TRBJ1-3; TRBD1 agrees at 7 bases. Germline loops: CDR1 MNHEY, CDR2 SMNVEV (reference sequence). The length of the CDR3 is 14 residues. Trimming took 5 bases from V and 3 from J; bases not matched to a gene: 4.

The rearrangement uses TRBV6-2 or TRBV6-3 and TRBJ2-3; 7 bases align to TRBD2. The germline V gene has CDR1 MNHEY and CDR2 SVGEGT. The CDR3 extends over 15 amino acids. V lost 2 bases and J lost 2; bases outside the gene matches: 4. CDR3 protein: CASSYRAGVTDTQYF. CDR3 DNA sequence: TGTGCCAGCAGTTACCGCGCGGGGGTCACAGATACGCAGTATTTT.

The gene calls are TRBV29-1 and TRBJ2-3; tentatively, D is TRBD2 (6 bases). The CDR3 runs to 14 residues. Germline V CDR1 and CDR2: SQVTM, ANQGSEA. Between the trimmed V and J ends, which lost 4 bases and 0 bases, there was a span of 11 bases. CDR3 DNA sequence: TGCAGCGTTGGACGGGACTGGAGCACAGATACGCAGTATTTT. Translated, it gives CSVGRDWSTDTQYF.

The V and J genes are TRBV6-1 and TRBJ2-7, with 7 bases fitting TRBD1. V lost 3 bases to trimming and J lost 0 bases; unmatched junction nucleotides: 5. CDR3 length: 15 residues. Per the germline V gene, CDR1 is MNHNS and CDR2 is SASEGT. The CDR3 DNA sequence: TGTGCCAGCAGTGAGAACCGACAGGGCTCCTACGAGCAGTACTTC. Its protein is CASSENRQGSYEQYF.

This chain links TRBV6-1 with TRBJ1-1; tentative D call: TRBD1 (5 bases). This CDR3 comprises 16 residues. Germline CDR1 reads MNHNS; CDR2 reads SASEGT. V was shortened by 2 bases and J by 0 bases, with 13 bases between the two germline ends. The CDR3, as DNA: TGTGCCAGCAGTGAACAGGGCGCGGAGATGAACACTGAAGCTTTCTTT. Protein: CASSEQGAEMNTEAFF.

This chain uses TRBV19 with TRBJ1-1; D is undetermined. The germline gives CDR1 LNHDA, CDR2 SQIVND (reference sequence). The CDR3 consists of 13 residues. The ends were cut back, 3 bases at V and 6 bases at J, with 11 bases in the middle. In DNA form, the CDR3 reads TGTGCCAGTAGTATTATAGACAACCCTGAAGCTTTCTTT. Translation: CASSIIDNPEAFF.

The rearrangement links TRBV29-1 to TRBJ2-7; TRBD1 agrees at 8 bases. After removal of 0 bases from V and 7 bases from J, the junction contained 11 bases not matched to a gene. CDR3 size: 15 residues. Germline assignment: CDR1 SQVTM and CDR2 ANQGSEA. CDR3 nucleotides: TGCAGCGTTGAAGATGGGGCGACAGGGGTTGGGGAGCAGTACTTC. Translation: CSVEDGATGVGEQYF.

V and J are TRBV5-4 and TRBJ1-4; a possible D gene is TRBD1 (5 bases). V lost 4 bases and J lost 5, with 12 bases in between. This CDR3 region has 14 residues. From germline, CDR1 is SGHNT and CDR2 YYREEE (reference sequence). Written as DNA, the CDR3 is TGTGCCAGCAGCCCTGGGGGGGGAAATGAAAAACTGTTTTTT. This sequence encodes CASSPGGGNEKLFF.

The gene calls are TRBV7-6 and TRBJ1-1; D unresolved. Looked up from germline, CDR1 is SGHVS and CDR2 is FNYEAQ. The CDR3 totals 12 residues. Trimming stripped 6 bases from V and 7 bases from J, with 12 bases between. CDR3 coding DNA: TGTGCCAGCAGTCGAGGGCAGGATGAAGCTTTCTTT. Its protein product is CASSRGQDEAFF.

V and J are TRBV6-6 and TRBJ1-5, with D maybe TRBD1 (5 bases). The CDR3 covers 12 residues. Germline assignment: CDR1 MNHNY and CDR2 SVGAGI (reference sequence). CDR3 sequence: CGTGESNQPQHF. The CDR3 bases are TGTGGTACGGGGGAAAGCAATCAGCCCCAGCATTTT.

The chain carries TRBV19 and TRBJ1-6; D remains unclear. Looked up from germline, CDR1 is LNHDA and CDR2 is SQIVND (reference sequence). CDR3 length equals 13 residues. Trimming took 5 bases from V and 7 from J, leaving 9 bases between them. The CDR3 nucleotides are TGTGCCAGTAGTTCAGCGAGGAATTCACCCCTCCACTTT. It encodes CASSSARNSPLHF.

This clone was observed a single time. This sequence joins TRBV7-2 and TRBJ2-5; 13 bases are a match to TRBD2. The CDR3 runs to 16 residues. Trimming cost V 3 bases and J 6 bases; bases outside gene matches: 7. CDR1 is SGHTA, CDR2 FQGNSA, per germline. CDR3 loop: CASSFRTSGRGKTQYF. The CDR3 coding sequence is TGTGCCAGCAGCTTCCGGACTAGCGGGAGAGGCAAGACCCAGTACTTC.

The chain uses TRBV18 and TRBJ1-6; 9 positions agree with TRBD1. The J segment lost 6 bases and the V segment lost 6 bases, leaving 9 bases of the junction unmatched. This CDR3 is built from 16 residues. CDR1 and CDR2 (germline): KGHSH, LQKENI. The CDR3 here is CASSAQGAKGNSPLHF. The CDR3 region has the DNA TGTGCCAGCTCTGCACAGGGGGCGAAGGGTAATTCACCCCTCCACTTT.

J is TRBJ2-2 and V is TRBV5-1, with 7 bases that match TRBD1. The CDR3 length is 13 residues. Germline CDR1 SGHRS, CDR2 YFSETQ. The V segment lost 4 bases and the J segment 7 bases; nucleotides outside the gene matches: 4. CDR3 bases: TGCGCCAGCAGCAGGGGGCTGGGCGGGGAGCTGTTTTTT. Amino acids: CASSRGLGGELFF. Full variable domain (missing parts from reference TRBV5-1 and TRBJ2-2): KAGVTQTPRYLIKTRGQQVTLSCSPISGHRSVSWYQQTPGQGLQFLFEYFSETQRNKGNFPGRFSGRQFSNSRSEMNVSTLELGDSALYLCASSRGLGGELFFGEGSRLTVL.

This chain uses TRBV19 with TRBJ2-3; D may be TRBD2 (5 bases). Looked up from germline, CDR1 is LNHDA and CDR2 is SQIVND (reference sequence). The ends were cut back, 2 bases at V and 4 bases at J, with 10 bases in the middle. The CDR3 loop spans 14 amino acids. In DNA form, the CDR3 reads TGTGCCAGTAGTATAAGAAGCGGCTCAGATACGCAGTATTTT. Its translation: CASSIRSGSDTQYF. Combining the CDR3 with reference TRBV19 and TRBJ2-3 gives the whole variable domain DGGITQSPKYLFRKEGQNVTLSCEQNLNHDAMYWYRQDPGQGLRLIYYSQIVNDFQKGDIAEGYSVSREKKESFPLTVTSAQKNPTAFYLCASSIRSGSDTQYFGPGTRLTVL.

The chain is built from TRBV9 and TRBJ2-1; D is unresolved. V was trimmed by 6 bases and J by 9 bases, leaving 13 bases between them. In germline, CDR1 is SGDLS, CDR2 YYNGEE. CDR3 length: 12 residues. The DNA for the CDR3 is TGTGCCAGCACCCTTCGCGGTGGTGAGCAGTTCTTC. As protein: CASTLRGGEQFF.

V usage is TRBV18 and J usage is TRBJ1-1; tentative D call: TRBD1 (6 bases). Germline V gene lookup returns CDR1 KGHSH and CDR2 LQKENI. V shed 6 bases and J shed 3 bases, with 14 bases lying between them. The CDR3 covers 14 residues. The DNA of the CDR3 is TGTGCCAGCTCTCAGCTTGAGGGGGACACTGAAGCTTTCTTT. Amino acids: CASSQLEGDTEAFF.

This rearrangement joins TRBV2 to TRBJ1-5; 9 positions match TRBD1. CDR1 is SNHLY and CDR2 is FYNNEI in the germline V gene. V lost 5 bases to trimming and J lost 7 bases; unmatched junction nucleotides: 6. The CDR3 runs to 14 residues. The CDR3 nucleotides are TGTGCCAGCAGTCTACTACAGGGGGCACAGCCCCAGCATTTT. Translating gives CASSLLQGAQPQHF.